Given below is one T cell receptor beta chain in context. The data belong to a study of T cell changes during pregnancy in multiple sclerosis. Germline lookup yields CDR1 SQVTM and CDR2 ANQGSEA. After removal of 5 bases from V and 7 bases from J, the junction contained 10 bases not matched to a gene. CDR3 length equals 13 residues. Libraries were prepared by immunoSEQ multiplex PCR; TCRdb keeps only in-frame clonotypes and omits some of them. The table lists tens of thousands of clones, 93% of them singletons, with more than 3% in the top ten. V and J are TRBV29-1 and TRBJ2-7, with 8 bases matching TRBD1. The sample here was CD8+ T cells from peripheral blood mononuclear cells, taken in the second trimester of pregnancy. The TCR originated in a female donor with multiple sclerosis, enrolled in a pregnancy study. The CDR3 region is CSVYSGQGWEQYF. The CDR3 DNA follows: TGCAGCGTTTATTCAGGACAGGGATGGGAGCAGTACTTC.